This TCR beta chain appears in the sequencing data of a study of post-analysis software for immune sequencing data (dated by TCRdb to about 2015). Broadly, across the study: Recorded disease courses included relapsing-remitting, secondary progressive and progressive-relapsing multiple sclerosis, with some patients lacking subtype annotation. The patient repertoires were set against about 10 previously published healthy control repertoires from donors whose ages ranged from roughly 6 to 27 years. A subset of samples was prepared in parallel using single-end sample barcoding, then pooled and co-amplified after Illumina adapter ligation.

The library relied on PCR. The data were produced on an Illumina HiSeq 2500. To reduce PCR and sequencing biases, unique molecular identifiers were incorporated into the TCR beta cDNA libraries. Every 1 to 10 million input T cells yielded approximately 500,000 cDNA molecules, meaning each molecule approximated one T cell. The patient libraries were prepared and sequenced using the same protocol as the earlier healthy control dataset. Samples belonging to the same batch were prepared together, multiplexed and sequenced on a shared HiSeq lane. The authors' analysis ran thus. MIGEC was used to process the raw barcoded reads, and molecular identifier groups with only a single read were discarded before consensus assembly and CDR3 extraction. Clonotype tables were post-analysed with VDJtools, normalizing diversity by down-sampling all datasets to the smallest sample size. Repertoire overlap clustering matched CDR3 amino acid but not nucleotide sequences to correct batch-related cross-sample contamination. Using fastp trimming at Q25 and MiXCR clonotype assembly, TCRdb reanalyzed the public sequencing data and kept in-frame beta chains. Rows with one shared CDR3 protein collapse into an entry with the most common genes and DNA. For this entry, the V and J calls and clone size follow TCRdb and not the study's own pipeline. This sample has about 260,000 distinct CDR3 sequences in its table, and 30% to 45% of those were observed once. The ten biggest clones cover under 5.5% of the sample.

Findings and caveats that apply to the study as a whole: Normalized Chao1 diversity was significantly lower in multiple sclerosis patients than controls, suggesting substantial peripheral T-cell clonal expansion. Significantly higher frequencies in patients than in controls were found for a handful of TRBV segments, including TRBV5-6, TRBV5-1 and TRBV20-1. Direct clustering with F measure revealed strong co-clustering of samples prepared in the same batch, which led to a batch-effect correction. The multiple sclerosis patient group was slightly younger than the control group.

This clonotype came up many times. Its antigen specificity is not known. Qualities for individual bases were not recorded, and no much larger clone is one base off. The germline V gene encodes CDR1 MDHEN and CDR2 SYDVKM. The CDR3 measures 13 amino acids from cysteine to phenylalanine. The read is trimmed to its CDR3 DNA, 39 bases read in frame from base 1. V loses 10 bases, J loses 4 bases, and the germline ends lie 14 bases apart. To demonstrate the VDJtools post-analysis software, the study profiled TCR beta repertoires from the peripheral blood of about 13 young patients with multiple sclerosis. The multiple sclerosis patients were children and adolescents between roughly 6 and 16 years of age.

Sequencing was done on a sample of blood. The source is a girl aged 5-17 years with multiple sclerosis. This sequence uses TRBV28 and TRBJ2-1; the D gene is possibly TRBD2, with 6 bases matching. The DNA is as follows: TGTGCCACCCGGGGAGGCGGTTACAATGAGCAGTTCTTC. It codes for CATRGGGYNEQFF.